This TCR beta chain was obtained from a study of shared clonotypes between healthy human individuals. On the study more broadly: With ages of 18 to 49, the donors were two women and three men. Study-wide points: Among non-shared clonotypes, generation probabilities were lower than among those shared by all four donors.

Researchers ran the assay at a deep level. Original handling: Sequence data from immunoSEQ were junction-only and lacked quality scores; consequently, filtering differed. Clones were sequenced by immunoSEQ multiplex PCR, and TCRdb holds only the in-frame ones, with some missing. That table gives V, J and clone size, and the DNA gave D and trimming. The profile shows about 2 million clones, 85% to 95% of them singletons. About this clone: Its target is unknown. At one of its ends the junction is not consistent with the germline gene, which may arise from a read error. Other DNA sequences in this sample translate to the same CDR3.

Germline loops: CDR1 SGHTA, CDR2 FQGTGA. CDR3 size: 14 residues. The J gene is TRBJ2-5, the V gene TRBV7-3; TRBD1 matches 9 bases. The TCR was taken from a man between 18 and 29 years old in good health. The source material was naive CD4+ T cells sorted from blood. This sample's subset: CD45RA+ positively selected. CDR3 bases: TGTGCCAGCAGCCGCGGGACAGGGAGAGAGACCCAATACTTC. Translated, it gives CASSRGTGRETQYF.